This T cell receptor (beta chain) was sequenced for a study of shared clonotypes between healthy human individuals. Study as a whole: Per donor, CD8 memory used one plate, CD8 naive used two, CD4 memory used three and CD4 naive used three.

On this clone: Its antigen remains unidentified.

Only Caucasian adults living in Nashville, Tennessee made up the donor group. Both subsets, CD45RA+ naive and CD45RA-negative memory, were split from the CD4+ cells. The data were produced by immunoSEQ multiplex PCR, yet TCRdb's version contains in-frame clones alone and is incomplete. Found here are about 600,000 clones, more than 95% of them singletons; the top ten hold around 0.057%. This CDR3 region has 14 residues. V was shortened by 6 bases and J by 2 bases, with 14 bases between the two germline ends. Germline CDR1 reads SNHLY; CDR2 reads FYNNEI. Findings of the study overall: The study found lower generation probabilities in non-shared clonotypes than in those shared by all four donors.

Sequences were obtained from naive CD4+ T cells sorted from blood. Subset here: CD45RA+ positively selected. The rearrangement uses TRBV2 and TRBJ2-7; D is undetermined. This clonotype originated in a woman aged 25-40 years in good health. CDR3 sequence (DNA): TGTGCCAGCAGCAACCCGGACCCGACCTACGAGCAGTACTTC. This gives the protein CASSNPDPTYEQYF.